Presented here are 10 T cell receptor beta chains from one specimen sequenced in a study of blood T cell repertoires in COVID-19. Here immunoSEQ multiplex PCR was the method, and the copy in TCRdb shows in-frame clones only, minus some. The sample has 100,000 to 150,000 clones, about 86% seen once. Source material: peripheral blood. All receptors derive from a woman between 50 and 59 years old with acute or convalescent COVID-19.

A few counts support this clone. The chain couples TRBV19 to TRBJ1-5; TRBD1 might be the D (6 bases). The CDR3 loop spans 17 amino acids. Trimming removed 6 bases from V and 0 bases from J, with 18 bases in between. The germline V gene encodes CDR1 LNHDA and CDR2 SQIVND (reference sequence). The CDR3 is CASRNYRVSNSNQPQHF. The CDR3 bases are TGTGCCAGTAGGAACTACAGGGTTTCAAATAGCAATCAGCCCCAGCATTTT. Filled out from reference TRBV19 and TRBJ1-5, the complete variable domain reads DGGITQSPKYLFRKEGQNVTLSCEQNLNHDAMYWYRQDPGQGLRLIYYSQIVNDFQKGDIAEGYSVSREKKESFPLTVTSAQKNPTAFYLCASRNYRVSNSNQPQHFGDGTRLSIL.

This clone has just a few counts. This chain joins TRBV28 and TRBJ1-3; D possibly corresponds to TRBD1 (5 bases). The CDR3 has 17 amino acids. Germline V lookup: CDR1 MDHEN, CDR2 SYDVKM. V was pared by 2 bases and J by 0 bases, with 14 bases between. The DNA for the CDR3 is TGTGCCAGCAGTTTAACTCAGGGATTCAGCTCTGGAAACACCATATATTTT. Translating it yields CASSLTQGFSSGNTIYF. Variable domain in full (rest from reference TRBV28 and TRBJ1-3): DVKVTQSSRYLVKRTGEKVFLECVQDMDHENMFWYRQDPGLGLRLIYFSYDVKMKEKGDIPEGYSVSREKKERFSLILESASTNQTSMYLCASSLTQGFSSGNTIYFGEGSWLTVV.

This chain connects TRBV5-1 to TRBJ1-6; no definite D call. V was shortened by 2 bases and J by 10 bases, with 10 bases between the two germline ends. The CDR3 is 13 amino acids. Germline V gene sequence: CDR1 SGHRS, CDR2 YFSETQ. CDR3: CASSLMTTSPLHF. The CDR3 region has the DNA TGCGCCAGCAGCTTAATGACAACCTCACCCCTCCACTTT.

The chain carries TRBV15 and TRBJ2-2; TRBD1 aligns across 8 bases. Unmatched junction bases numbered 12, after V lost 0 bases and J lost 6 bases. This CDR3 is built from 18 residues. Germline CDR1 and CDR2: LNHNV and YYDKDF (reference sequence). CDR3 sequence (DNA): TGTGCCACCAGCAGAGATCTGGTAGGACAGGGCGGGTCCGGGGAGCTGTTTTTT. It encodes CATSRDLVGQGGSGELFF.

The V gene is TRBV9, the J gene TRBJ1-1; maybe TRBD1 (5 bases). Trimming pared 1 base from V and 1 base from J, leaving 14 bases between. There are 16 residues in the CDR3. Germline lookup yields CDR1 SGDLS and CDR2 YYNGEE. CDR3 protein: CASSVPPPTGNTEAFF. CDR3 DNA: TGTGCCAGCAGCGTACCCCCCCCCACAGGGAACACTGAAGCTTTCTTT.

This CDR3 reads CASSWGGDSVGNQPQHF. The CDR3, as DNA: TGTGCCAGCAGCTGGGGAGGGGATTCAGTTGGCAATCAGCCCCAGCATTTT. J is TRBJ1-5 and V is TRBV11-2, with D maybe TRBD1 (5 bases). V lost 4 bases to trimming and J lost 2 bases, with 18 bases between them. This CDR3 has 17 amino acids. Germline CDR1 reads SGHAT; CDR2 reads FQNNGV.

This chain uses TRBV27 with TRBJ1-2, with 9 positions matching TRBD1. J lost 4 bases, V lost 5 bases, and 5 bases had no gene match. This CDR3 contains 14 residues. Per germline, CDR1 MNHEY and CDR2 SMNVEV (reference sequence). The CDR3 here is CASSRTGVGYGYTF. As DNA, the CDR3 is TGTGCCAGCAGTAGGACAGGGGTTGGCTATGGCTACACCTTC.

The chain employs TRBV12-3 or TRBV12-4 and TRBJ1-3; the D gene is possibly TRBD1 (5 bases). V was shortened by 5 bases and J by 4 bases, with 9 bases between the two germline ends. The CDR3 loop spans 13 amino acids. The CDR3 loop reads CASSPAGGNTIYF. The CDR3 bases are TGTGCCAGCAGTCCCGCAGGGGGAAACACCATATATTTT.

The chain has TRBV18 and TRBJ1-1; D is undetermined. Per germline, CDR1 KGHSH and CDR2 LQKENI. Trimming cost V 4 bases and J 8 bases, with 8 bases left between them. This CDR3 contains 11 residues. The CDR3 coding sequence is TGTGCCAGCTCACAGGGAGGGGAAGCTTTCTTT. It encodes CASSQGGEAFF.

V usage is TRBV19 and J usage is TRBJ1-6; D is unresolved. The germline gives CDR1 LNHDA, CDR2 SQIVND (reference sequence). V lost 5 bases, J lost 8 bases, and 16 bases lay in between. This CDR3 has 15 amino acids. The CDR3 bases are TGTGCCAGTAGTCCTCTGGACGGACTATATTCACCCCTCCACTTT. This encodes CASSPLDGLYSPLHF.